This T cell receptor (beta chain) is from a study of naive and memory T cell subsets. At least ten counts were recorded for this clonotype. Antigen specificity is unknown. Four subsets defined by CD45RA and CD27 were sorted after CD3, CD4, CD8 and live/dead staining. Findings and limits, study-wide: Over 95% of naive TCR sequences appeared only once after error correction, unlike memory subsets.

The CDR3 length is 14 residues. Germline CDR1 DFQATT, CDR2 SNEGSKA (reference sequence). V lost 0 bases and J 0 bases, leaving 6 bases between the germline ends. Both TRBC1 and TRBC2 were covered by a beta constant-region primer of two equimolar oligonucleotides. Nested alpha and beta constant-region primers with the SP2 primer drove four PCR rounds on ligated cDNA. MiXCR, run by TCRdb on the UMI-ligation and nested PCR reads, gives a single entry per CDR3 protein. Of some 82,000 distinct CDR3 sequences listed, 9% to 9.5% were seen once; the top ten hold 1.2%. This clonotype originated in a human donor in good health. Material: naive CD8+ T cells from blood. V is TRBV20-1 and J is TRBJ2-1; D unclear. The CDR3 nucleotides are TGCAGTGCTAGAGATAGCAGCTCCTACAATGAGCAGTTCTTC. Its translation: CSARDSSSYNEQFF.